These T cell receptor beta chains were read from a single sample in a study of cytomegalovirus exposure and HLA in healthy donors. TCRdb's copy holds only in-frame clones and misses some; the assay was immunoSEQ multiplex PCR. The table has about 130,000 clones, 80% to 90% seen once; the top ten hold about 6.7%. Sequenced material: PBMCs. The receptor source for this set is a woman in her 30s in good health and CMV-seropositive. The CDR3 runs from the conserved cysteine through the conserved F or W. A D gene is named only where the DNA matches it firmly. The size field is filled for only some rows; it gives once, few, many or a size class.

j_call: TRBJ1-5; clone_size: -; v_call: TRBV28; d_call: -; cdr3_aa: CASKMPQGNNQPQHF; cdr3_nt: TGTGCCAGCAAGATGCCACAGGGCAACAATCAGCCCCAGCATTTT
j_call: TRBJ1-1; clone_size: -; v_call: TRBV5-1; d_call: -; cdr3_aa: CASTRDTVNTEAFF; cdr3_nt: TGCGCCAGCACCCGGGACACTGTGAACACTGAAGCTTTCTTT
j_call: TRBJ2-2; clone_size: many; v_call: TRBV6-5; d_call: TRBD2; cdr3_aa: CASRLAGVETGELFF; cdr3_nt: TGTGCCAGCAGATTAGCGGGGGTAGAGACCGGGGAGCTGTTTTTT
j_call: TRBJ2-7; clone_size: -; v_call: TRBV7-8; d_call: TRBD1; cdr3_aa: CASSPDRVSYEQYF; cdr3_nt: TGTGCCAGCAGCCCGGACAGGGTCTCCTACGAGCAGTACTTC
j_call: TRBJ2-1; clone_size: -; v_call: TRBV18; d_call: -; cdr3_aa: CASSFQGRGSYNEQFF; cdr3_nt: TGTGCCAGCTCGTTCCAGGGGAGAGGCTCCTACAATGAGCAGTTCTTC
j_call: TRBJ2-4; clone_size: -; v_call: TRBV15; d_call: TRBD1; cdr3_aa: CATSPGQGSLLAKNIQYF; cdr3_nt: TGTGCCACCAGTCCGGGACAGGGTTCCCTACTAGCCAAAAACATTCAGTACTTC
j_call: TRBJ1-6; clone_size: -; v_call: TRBV4-1; d_call: -; cdr3_aa: CASSQEASLRYSPLHF; cdr3_nt: TGCGCCAGCAGCCAAGAAGCGTCATTAAGGTATTCACCCCTCCACTTT
j_call: TRBJ2-3; clone_size: -; v_call: TRBV7-9; d_call: -; cdr3_aa: CASSLVGGNTDTQYF; cdr3_nt: TGTGCCAGCAGCTTAGTCGGGGGAAACACAGATACGCAGTATTTT
j_call: TRBJ2-1; clone_size: -; v_call: TRBV9; d_call: TRBD2; cdr3_aa: CASSVDSGGAREQFF; cdr3_nt: TGTGCCAGCAGCGTAGATAGCGGGGGGGCGCGTGAGCAGTTCTTC
j_call: TRBJ2-1; clone_size: -; v_call: TRBV5-6; d_call: -; cdr3_aa: CASSLRGFYNEQFF; cdr3_nt: TGTGCCAGCAGCTTGCGGGGATTCTACAATGAGCAGTTCTTC
j_call: TRBJ2-7; clone_size: -; v_call: TRBV5-1; d_call: TRBD2; cdr3_aa: CASSLASGSSYEQYF; cdr3_nt: TGCGCCAGCAGCTTGGCTAGCGGGAGCTCCTACGAGCAGTACTTC
j_call: TRBJ2-7; clone_size: -; v_call: TRBV5-6; d_call: -; cdr3_aa: CASSSAPGPKGYEQYF; cdr3_nt: TGTGCCAGCAGCTCCGCCCCAGGACCCAAGGGGTACGAGCAGTACTTC
j_call: TRBJ2-1; clone_size: -; v_call: TRBV7-2; d_call: TRBD1; cdr3_aa: CASSYQGTGSYNEQFF; cdr3_nt: TGTGCCAGCAGCTACCAAGGGACAGGCTCCTACAATGAGCAGTTCTTC
j_call: TRBJ2-2; clone_size: -; v_call: TRBV5-1; d_call: -; cdr3_aa: CASSLVIGAGELFF; cdr3_nt: TGCGCCAGCAGCTTGGTCATAGGGGCCGGGGAGCTGTTTTTT
j_call: TRBJ2-7; clone_size: -; v_call: TRBV28; d_call: TRBD2; cdr3_aa: CASSLFGGSYEQYF; cdr3_nt: TGTGCCAGCAGTTTATTCGGGGGGAGCTACGAGCAGTACTTC
j_call: TRBJ2-5; clone_size: once; v_call: TRBV5-6; d_call: TRBD1; cdr3_aa: CASSETGAQETQYF; cdr3_nt: TGTGCCAGCAGCGAGACAGGGGCCCAAGAGACCCAGTACTTC
j_call: TRBJ1-2; clone_size: -; v_call: TRBV9; d_call: -; cdr3_aa: CASRGPGNYGYTF; cdr3_nt: TGTGCCAGCCGAGGGCCCGGGAACTATGGCTACACCTTC
j_call: TRBJ2-7; clone_size: -; v_call: TRBV28; d_call: TRBD2; cdr3_aa: CASSLRAGGSGRHEQYF; cdr3_nt: TGTGCCAGCAGTTTACGTGCGGGTGGTAGCGGGAGACACGAGCAGTACTTC
j_call: TRBJ2-3; clone_size: -; v_call: TRBV5-1; d_call: TRBD2; cdr3_aa: CASSLGGLELDTQYF; cdr3_nt: TGCGCCAGCAGCTTGGGGGGACTAGAATTAGATACGCAGTATTTT
j_call: TRBJ2-3; clone_size: -; v_call: TRBV5-4; d_call: TRBD1; cdr3_aa: CASSASGGARLDTQYF; cdr3_nt: TGTGCCAGCAGCGCCTCAGGGGGCGCGAGGCTCGATACGCAGTATTTT
j_call: TRBJ2-7; clone_size: -; v_call: TRBV7-3; d_call: TRBD2; cdr3_aa: CASSLSSGYSYEQYF; cdr3_nt: TGTGCCAGCAGCTTATCTAGCGGGTACTCCTACGAGCAGTACTTC
j_call: TRBJ2-2; clone_size: -; v_call: TRBV11-2; d_call: TRBD2; cdr3_aa: CASSPPTSGSPGELFF; cdr3_nt: TGTGCCAGCAGCCCCCCCACTAGCGGGAGCCCCGGGGAGCTGTTTTTT
j_call: TRBJ2-7; clone_size: -; v_call: TRBV21-1; d_call: -; cdr3_aa: CASSKGYGSNEQYF; cdr3_nt: TGTGCCAGCAGCAAAGGGTACGGGAGTAACGAGCAGTACTTC
j_call: TRBJ1-6; clone_size: few; v_call: TRBV2; d_call: -; cdr3_aa: CASKEGHLNSPLHF; cdr3_nt: TGTGCCAGCAAAGAGGGACACCTTAATTCACCCCTCCACTTT
j_call: TRBJ2-5; clone_size: -; v_call: TRBV7-2; d_call: -; cdr3_aa: CASSLVSQAGTQYF; cdr3_nt: TGTGCCAGCAGCTTAGTTTCCCAGGCGGGGACCCAGTACTTC
j_call: TRBJ2-7; clone_size: once; v_call: TRBV27; d_call: -; cdr3_aa: CASSLSAVLSSYEQYF; cdr3_nt: TGTGCCAGCAGTTTATCAGCGGTGCTTAGCTCCTACGAGCAGTACTTC
j_call: TRBJ1-5; clone_size: -; v_call: TRBV18; d_call: TRBD1; cdr3_aa: CASSPRTGNQPQHF; cdr3_nt: TGTGCCAGCTCACCGCGGACAGGGAATCAGCCCCAGCATTTT
j_call: TRBJ1-6; clone_size: -; v_call: TRBV10-1; d_call: -; cdr3_aa: CASTPPGSYNSPLHF; cdr3_nt: TGCGCCAGCACACCCCCAGGCTCCTATAATTCACCCCTCCACTTT
j_call: TRBJ1-5; clone_size: -; v_call: TRBV7-2; d_call: -; cdr3_aa: CASSLAYDSNSNQPQHF; cdr3_nt: TGTGCCAGCAGCTTAGCGTACGACAGCAATAGCAATCAGCCCCAGCATTTT
j_call: TRBJ2-7; clone_size: -; v_call: TRBV20-1; d_call: -; cdr3_aa: CSARSPREQYF; cdr3_nt: TGCAGTGCTAGAAGCCCGAGGGAGCAGTACTTC
j_call: TRBJ2-3; clone_size: -; v_call: TRBV27; d_call: TRBD1; cdr3_aa: CASSFQGAGSTDTQYF; cdr3_nt: TGTGCCAGCAGTTTCCAGGGGGCAGGGAGCACAGATACGCAGTATTTT
j_call: TRBJ2-7; clone_size: -; v_call: TRBV9; d_call: -; cdr3_aa: CASSVDVGGYEQYF; cdr3_nt: TGTGCCAGCAGCGTAGATGTAGGGGGCTACGAGCAGTACTTC
j_call: TRBJ2-7; clone_size: -; v_call: TRBV4-2; d_call: -; cdr3_aa: CASSQGTGLSYEQYF; cdr3_nt: TGTGCCAGCAGCCAAGGGACTGGCCTCTCCTACGAGCAGTACTTC
j_call: TRBJ2-2; clone_size: -; v_call: TRBV5-1; d_call: -; cdr3_aa: CASSQGQNTGELFF; cdr3_nt: TGCGCCAGCAGCCAGGGACAGAACACCGGGGAGCTGTTTTTT
j_call: TRBJ2-5; clone_size: -; v_call: TRBV5-1; d_call: TRBD1; cdr3_aa: CASSHGQGQETQYF; cdr3_nt: TGCGCCAGCAGCCACGGACAGGGGCAAGAGACCCAGTACTTC
j_call: TRBJ2-3; clone_size: -; v_call: TRBV15; d_call: -; cdr3_aa: CATSRPEADTQYF; cdr3_nt: TGTGCCACCAGCAGGCCTGAGGCAGATACGCAGTATTTT
j_call: TRBJ2-1; clone_size: -; v_call: TRBV5-1; d_call: -; cdr3_aa: CASHTDRNNEQFF; cdr3_nt: TGCGCCAGCCACACCGACAGAAACAATGAGCAGTTCTTC
j_call: TRBJ2-1; clone_size: -; v_call: TRBV5-1; d_call: TRBD1; cdr3_aa: CASSLGNYRGNEQFF; cdr3_nt: TGCGCCAGCAGCTTGGGAAATTACAGGGGCAATGAGCAGTTCTTC
j_call: TRBJ2-1; clone_size: -; v_call: TRBV6-1; d_call: -; cdr3_aa: CASSTSGGIEFF; cdr3_nt: TGTGCCAGCAGTACTTCCGGGGGAATCGAGTTCTTC
j_call: TRBJ2-7; clone_size: -; v_call: TRBV7-2; d_call: TRBD2; cdr3_aa: CASSSFSGGAAEQYF; cdr3_nt: TGTGCCAGCAGCTCATTTAGCGGGGGGGCCGCCGAGCAGTACTTC
j_call: TRBJ1-1; clone_size: once; v_call: TRBV6-5; d_call: -; cdr3_aa: CASSYSRDTEAFF; cdr3_nt: TGTGCCAGCAGTTACTCCCGGGACACTGAAGCTTTCTTT
j_call: TRBJ2-5; clone_size: -; v_call: TRBV19; d_call: -; cdr3_aa: CASSIIGAGETQYF; cdr3_nt: TGTGCCAGTAGTATAATTGGGGCTGGAGAGACCCAGTACTTC
j_call: TRBJ2-3; clone_size: -; v_call: TRBV4-2; d_call: TRBD2; cdr3_aa: CASPLAGGTDTQYF; cdr3_nt: TGTGCCAGCCCGCTAGCGGGGGGGACAGATACGCAGTATTTT
j_call: TRBJ1-5; clone_size: -; v_call: TRBV6-6; d_call: -; cdr3_aa: CASSGNSNQPQHF; cdr3_nt: TGTGCCAGCAGTGGCAATAGCAATCAGCCCCAGCATTTT